This T cell receptor beta chain was captured in a study of shared clonotypes between healthy human individuals. Study-wide findings and caveats: Deeper or shallower sequencing was expected to change how clonotypes are shared among donors.

The assay was immunoSEQ multiplex PCR, and TCRdb's table has in-frame clones only and misses some. The sample lists about 660,000 clones, roughly 70% occurring once. Turning to this clone: The antigen is undetermined.

Sequenced: memory CD4+ T cells sorted from blood. As to subset: CD45RA-negative fraction. The source of this sequence is a woman in her 30s in good health.

CDR3 bases: TGTGCCAGCAGCTTGACGCCCGGGGGATCCGGGGAGCAGTACTTC. Its protein product is CASSLTPGGSGEQYF. The V call is TRBV7-3, the J call TRBJ2-7, with a possible D match to TRBD2 (6 bases). Trimming shortened V by 3 bases and J by 7 bases, and 19 bases separated the two germline ends. The CDR3 length is 15 residues. Germline V lookup: CDR1 SGHTA, CDR2 FQGTGA.